The TCR beta chain under discussion was sequenced for a study of T cells in localized non-small cell lung cancer. Findings and caveats of the study: A raised T cell density in blood coincided with lengthier overall survival. Appearing in adjacent lung were a median approximately 50 of the top 100 tumor clones. It remains possible that heterogeneity exists, since only one tumor region was sequenced. Uninvolved adjacent lung showed higher T cell clonality than tumor.

Trimming stripped 1 base from V and 2 bases from J, with 10 bases between. The CDR3 has 15 residues. Germline CDR1 reads SEHNR; CDR2 reads FQNEAQ (reference sequence). Details on this clone: The antigen is undetermined.

Assay: immunoSEQ multiplex PCR; the TCRdb copy retains only in-frame clones and omits some. The data contain 25,000 to 30,000 clones, 85% to 95% of them singletons. This chain connects TRBV7-9 to TRBJ2-3; tentatively, D is TRBD2 (6 bases). The sample in question was peripheral blood, obtained before any cancer treatment. The receptor's source is a female donor of 60 years or more with stage I lung adenocarcinoma. CDR3 nucleotide sequence: TGTGCCAGCAGCTTAGTCTCGGGAGTCACAGATACGCAGTATTTT. It codes for CASSLVSGVTDTQYF.